This T cell receptor (beta chain) was recovered during a study of molecular identifiers for immune sequencing clone quantification. General observations from the study: Barcode sharing among identical TCR molecules could make large clones appear smaller. Investigators reportedly could detect spiked Jurkat TCR RNA from one cell among approximately 930,000 naive cells.

For bulk TCR libraries, previously described methods and listed TCR primers were used. MiXCR was run by TCRdb on the PCR reads, yielding one entry per CDR3 protein. The sample records more than 10,000 distinct CDR3 sequences, 15% to 20% being singletons. Naive CD8 T cells, phenotype CD8+CD4-CCR7+CD45RA+, were sorted. The V end lost 3 bases, the J end lost 0 bases, and 12 bases lay between the germline ends. CDR1 is LNHDA and CDR2 is SQIVND in the germline V gene (reference sequence). The CDR3 loop spans 15 amino acids. In its sample, this clonotype was seen many times. What it recognizes is unknown. The TCR was taken from a human donor in good health. Some libraries in this study had Jurkat cell RNA spiked in. The chain uses TRBV19 and TRBJ2-7; D gene unclear. The sample taken for sequencing was naive CD8+ T cells from blood, with Jurkat cell RNA spiked in. Subset described: FACS-sorted CD8+CD4-CCR7+CD45RA+ naive T cells. The CDR3 DNA is TGTGCCAGTAGTATTGTGGTCGGCAACTCCTACGAGCAGTACTTC. It translates to CASSIVVGNSYEQYF.